These 18 T cell receptor beta chains were sequenced from one sample in a study of blood T cell repertoires in COVID-19. Generated by immunoSEQ multiplex PCR, the TCRdb table keeps only in-frame clones and is missing some. The repertoire has more than 200,000 clones, around 88% of them found once; the top ten carry roughly 6%. Source material: peripheral blood. The receptors here all came from a woman younger than 45 with COVID-19, enrolled during active disease.

This clone has more than one count but fewer than ten. The chain carries TRBV12-3 or TRBV12-4 and TRBJ1-5; a weak D match, TRBD1 (5 bases). The CDR3 consists of 13 residues. Trimming left V 8 bases short and J 3 bases short, with 11 bases between. The CDR3 loop is CASCQGLNQPQHF. The CDR3, as DNA: TGTGCCAGCTGTCAGGGACTCAATCAGCCCCAGCATTTT.

Written as DNA, the CDR3 is TGTGCCAGCAGTCACCCCCCGGGACTAGCTGTCTACAATGAGCAGTTCTTC. It encodes CASSHPPGLAVYNEQFF. V usage is TRBV28 and J usage is TRBJ2-1; 9 nucleotides line up with TRBD2. J lost 3 bases, V lost 5 bases, and 11 bases had no gene match. The V gene's germline CDR1 is MDHEN and CDR2 SYDVKM. The CDR3 is made up of 17 amino acids. The full variable domain, completed using reference TRBV28 and TRBJ2-1, is DVKVTQSSRYLVKRTGEKVFLECVQDMDHENMFWYRQDPGLGLRLIYFSYDVKMKEKGDIPEGYSVSREKKERFSLILESASTNQTSMYLCASSHPPGLAVYNEQFFGPGTRLTVL.

The rearrangement uses TRBV10-3 and TRBJ1-4, with D perhaps matching TRBD1 (5 bases). Looked up from germline, CDR1 is ENHRY and CDR2 is SYGVKD. V lost 0 bases, J lost 8 bases, and 19 bases lay in between. The CDR3 has 17 residues. The CDR3 coding sequence is TGTGCCATCAGTGAGTCCGAGGGAGGAGGGGAGCGGGAAAAACTGTTTTTT. This codes for CAISESEGGGEREKLFF.

V is TRBV9 and J is TRBJ2-7; 9 bases fit TRBD2. The V and J ends lost 3 bases and 0 bases, in that order; junction bases with no gene match: 7. This CDR3 region has 16 residues. Germline V gene lookup returns CDR1 SGDLS and CDR2 YYNGEE. The chain's CDR3 is CASSGGSSGASYEQYF. The CDR3 DNA reads TGTGCCAGCAGCGGCGGATCTAGCGGGGCCTCCTACGAGCAGTACTTC.

The chain couples TRBV28 to TRBJ2-3, with TRBD2 identical over 10 bases. The length of the CDR3 is 16 residues. V was clipped by 7 bases and J by 0 bases; unmatched bases: 7. Per germline, CDR1 MDHEN and CDR2 SYDVKM. DNA for the CDR3: TGTGCCAGCACCTTTAGCGGGGGGACTAGCACAGATACGCAGTATTTT. It translates to CASTFSGGTSTDTQYF.

J is TRBJ1-5 and V is TRBV2, with no clear D. V was shortened by 7 bases and J by 0 bases, with 22 bases between the two germline ends. Germline loops: CDR1 SNHLY, CDR2 FYNNEI. The CDR3 runs to 18 residues. The CDR3 spells CASTKGIRELYSNQPQHF. The CDR3 DNA reads TGTGCCAGCACGAAAGGGATCCGGGAGCTTTATAGCAATCAGCCCCAGCATTTT.

V and J are TRBV10-1 and TRBJ2-6; 9 bases agree with TRBD1. V was pared by 5 bases and J by 8 bases, with 4 bases of the junction left unmatched. This CDR3 is 14 amino acids long. Germline lookup yields CDR1 WNHNN and CDR2 SYGVQD (reference sequence). CDR3 loop: CASSPGTGTNVLTF. CDR3 coding DNA: TGCGCCAGCAGTCCCGGGACAGGGACCAACGTCCTGACTTTC.

The gene calls are TRBV7-9 and TRBJ2-1; D not certain. V shed 3 bases and J shed 0 bases, with 9 bases lying between them. The CDR3 runs to 15 residues. From germline, CDR1 is SEHNR and CDR2 FQNEAQ (reference sequence). CDR3 protein: CASSFKMSSYNEQFF. As DNA, the CDR3 is TGTGCCAGCAGCTTCAAAATGAGCTCCTACAATGAGCAGTTCTTC.

The CDR3 loop reads CASSYNRNTEAFF. The CDR3 DNA reads as TGTGCCAGCAGTTATAACAGGAACACTGAAGCTTTCTTT. This chain connects TRBV28 to TRBJ1-1; D is ambiguous. The CDR3 runs 13 residues. The germline CDR1 and CDR2 sequences are MDHEN and SYDVKM. V shed 4 bases and J shed 1 base, with 7 bases lying between them.

A single count supports this clone. The gene calls are TRBV5-1 and TRBJ2-7; no clear D. The V end was cut by 1 base, the J end by 9 bases, with 20 bases between. CDR1 is SGHRS, CDR2 YFSETQ, per germline. The CDR3 consists of 15 residues. The CDR3 region has the DNA TGCGCCAGCAGCTTGCTTTCCGACACCTCGTATGGGCAGTACTTC. It yields the protein CASSLLSDTSYGQYF. The full variable domain, completed using reference TRBV5-1 and TRBJ2-7, is KAGVTQTPRYLIKTRGQQVTLSCSPISGHRSVSWYQQTPGQGLQFLFEYFSETQRNKGNFPGRFSGRQFSNSRSEMNVSTLELGDSALYLCASSLLSDTSYGQYFGPGTRLTVT.

The chain links TRBV5-1 to TRBJ2-2; 8 bases are a match to TRBD1. Germline V CDR1 and CDR2: SGHRS, YFSETQ. The CDR3 length is 14 residues. V was clipped by 2 bases and J by 7 bases; unmatched bases: 4. The CDR3 loop reads CASSFDRGSGELFF. The CDR3 DNA follows: TGCGCCAGCAGCTTCGACAGGGGAAGCGGGGAGCTGTTTTTT. The whole variable domain, filled in from reference TRBV5-1 and TRBJ2-2, reads KAGVTQTPRYLIKTRGQQVTLSCSPISGHRSVSWYQQTPGQGLQFLFEYFSETQRNKGNFPGRFSGRQFSNSRSEMNVSTLELGDSALYLCASSFDRGSGELFFGEGSRLTVL.

V and J are TRBV24-1 and TRBJ2-1, with TRBD1 identical over 8 bases. Germline V gene lookup returns CDR1 KGHDR and CDR2 SFDVKD. Losses at the gene ends were 4 bases for V and 7 bases for J; bases not matched to a gene: 17. This CDR3 region has 18 residues. The CDR3 loop is CATSDLPKQGAQENEQFF. CDR3 coding DNA: TGTGCCACCAGTGACCTCCCTAAGCAGGGGGCGCAGGAAAATGAGCAGTTCTTC.

In this sample, this clone turned up a few times. This sequence joins TRBV2 and TRBJ2-5; D gene uncertain. Germline V lookup: CDR1 SNHLY, CDR2 FYNNEI. Trimming left V 7 bases short and J 3 bases short, with 15 bases between. CDR3 length: 14 amino acids. The CDR3 spells CASKRANGEETQYF. CDR3 DNA sequence: TGTGCCAGCAAGCGAGCGAACGGTGAAGAGACCCAGTACTTC.

The V and J genes are TRBV13 and TRBJ2-1, with D unclear. Per germline, CDR1 PRHDT and CDR2 FYEKMQ (reference sequence). The CDR3 covers 12 residues. V was pared by 1 base and J by 12 bases, with 10 bases between. The CDR3 DNA follows: TGTGCCAGCAGCTTAGAAGCCTCCGGGCAGTTCTTC. It specifies CASSLEASGQFF.

The V call is TRBV10-3, the J call TRBJ1-1; D might be TRBD1 (5 bases). Germline CDR1 and CDR2: ENHRY and SYGVKD. The V and J ends lost 8 bases and 3 bases respectively, with 13 bases between them. The CDR3 sequence is 13 residues long. The CDR3 region has the DNA TGTGCCATCCGCAGGGAAGTGGACACTGAAGCTTTCTTT. Translating it yields CAIRREVDTEAFF.

The genes are TRBV28 and TRBJ2-6; TRBD1 matches at 10 bases. The length of the CDR3 is 17 residues. CDR1 MDHEN and CDR2 SYDVKM come from the germline V gene. The V and J ends lost 2 bases and 0 bases, in that order; junction bases with no gene match: 1. DNA of the CDR3: TGTGCCAGCAGTTTAGGGACAGGGGCCTCTGGGGCCAACGTCCTGACTTTC. Translation: CASSLGTGASGANVLTF.

The count of this clone is one. The chain carries TRBV19 and TRBJ1-2; TRBD1 agrees at 8 bases. Germline assignment: CDR1 LNHDA and CDR2 SQIVND (reference sequence). J lost 6 bases, V lost 1 base, and 7 bases had no gene match. This CDR3 comprises 15 residues. The CDR3 DNA is TGTGCCAGTAGTATAGGTTCCGGGACAGGCGATGGCTACACCTTC. This codes for CASSIGSGTGDGYTF.

This rearrangement joins TRBV11-2 to TRBJ2-3; TRBD2 matches 9 bases. V lost 0 bases to trimming and J lost 3 bases; unmatched junction nucleotides: 7. Germline V gene lookup returns CDR1 SGHAT and CDR2 FQNNGV. The CDR3 totals 17 residues. CDR3 in amino acids: CASSLEGAGGPTDTQYF. The CDR3 DNA reads TGTGCCAGCAGCTTAGAAGGAGCGGGGGGCCCGACAGATACGCAGTATTTT.